The source of this T cell receptor (beta chain) is a study of cytomegalovirus exposure and HLA in healthy donors. Study information: Researchers previously reported finding about 110 million unique TCR beta sequences from around 200 million T cells. General observations from the study: Because they were indistinguishable, some V segments, including TRBV6-2 and TRBV6-3, were excluded.

The length of the CDR3 is 15 residues. The V segment lost 4 bases and the J segment 2 bases; nucleotides outside the gene matches: 9. Germline values: CDR1 SGHNT, CDR2 YYREEE (reference sequence). The PCR made use of 60 Vbeta and 13 Jbeta primers. Assay: immunoSEQ multiplex PCR; the TCRdb copy retains only in-frame clones and omits some. The sample consists of some 52,000 clones, more than 65% of them appearing once. In the case of this clone: Its antigen is undetermined.

J is TRBJ2-7 and V is TRBV5-4; 7 bases map to TRBD2. The sequence was collected from a woman in her forties or fifties in good health and CMV-seronegative. Sequencing was performed on PBMCs. The CDR3 is CASSPGGRAAYEQYF. The CDR3 region has the DNA TGTGCCAGCAGCCCCGGGGGGAGGGCAGCCTACGAGCAGTACTTC.